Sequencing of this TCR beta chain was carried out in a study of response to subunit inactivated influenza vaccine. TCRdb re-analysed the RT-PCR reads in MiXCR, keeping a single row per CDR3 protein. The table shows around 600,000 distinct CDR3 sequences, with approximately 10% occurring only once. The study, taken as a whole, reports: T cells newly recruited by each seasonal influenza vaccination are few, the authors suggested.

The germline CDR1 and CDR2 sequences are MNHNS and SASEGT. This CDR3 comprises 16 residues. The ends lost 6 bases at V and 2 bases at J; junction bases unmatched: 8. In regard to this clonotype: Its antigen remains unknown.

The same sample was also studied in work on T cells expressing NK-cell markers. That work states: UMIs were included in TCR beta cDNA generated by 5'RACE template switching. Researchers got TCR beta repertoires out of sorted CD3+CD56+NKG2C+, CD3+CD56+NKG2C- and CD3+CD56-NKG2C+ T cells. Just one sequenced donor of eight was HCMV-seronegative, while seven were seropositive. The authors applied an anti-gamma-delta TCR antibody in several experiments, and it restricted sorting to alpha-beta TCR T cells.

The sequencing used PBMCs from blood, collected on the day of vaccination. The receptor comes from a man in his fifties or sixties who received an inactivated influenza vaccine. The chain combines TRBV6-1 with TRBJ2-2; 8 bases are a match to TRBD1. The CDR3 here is CASSDRTGFNTGELFF. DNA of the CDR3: TGTGCCAGCAGCGATAGGACAGGGTTCAACACCGGGGAGCTGTTTTTT.